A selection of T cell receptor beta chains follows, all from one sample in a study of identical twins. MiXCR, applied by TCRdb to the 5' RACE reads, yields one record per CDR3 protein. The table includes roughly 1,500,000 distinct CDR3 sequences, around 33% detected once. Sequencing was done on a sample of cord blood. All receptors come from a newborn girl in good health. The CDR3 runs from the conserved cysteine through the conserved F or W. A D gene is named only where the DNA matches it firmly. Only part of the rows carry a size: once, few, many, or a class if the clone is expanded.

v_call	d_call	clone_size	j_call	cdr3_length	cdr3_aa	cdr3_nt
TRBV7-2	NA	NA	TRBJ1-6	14	CASSLTRDNSPLHF	TGTGCCAGCAGCTTAACCAGGGATAATTCACCCCTCCACTTT
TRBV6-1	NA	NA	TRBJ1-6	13	CASSNWGNSPLHF	TGTGCCAGCAGTAACTGGGGGAATTCACCCCTCCACTTT
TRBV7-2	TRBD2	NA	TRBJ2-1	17	CASSPPGLAGVYSEQFF	TGTGCCAGCAGCCCGCCGGGGCTAGCGGGAGTATATAGTGAGCAGTTCTTC
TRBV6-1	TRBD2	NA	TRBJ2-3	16	CASSGLAGANTDTQYF	TGTGCCAGCAGTGGCCTAGCGGGGGCCAACACAGATACGCAGTATTTT
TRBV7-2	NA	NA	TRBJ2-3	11	CASSNTDAQYF	TGTGCCAGCTCCAACACAGATGCGCAGTATTTT
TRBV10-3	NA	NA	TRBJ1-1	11	CAIRVHNEAFF	TGTGCCATCAGGGTTCACAACGAAGCTTTCTTT
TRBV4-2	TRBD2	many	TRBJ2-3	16	CASSLTLAGGPDTQYF	TGTGCCAGCAGCCTTACACTAGCGGGAGGGCCAGATACGCAGTATTTT
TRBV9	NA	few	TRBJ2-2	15	CASSWTAYYTGELFF	TGTGCCAGCAGCTGGACGGCCTACTACACCGGGGAGCTGTTTTTT
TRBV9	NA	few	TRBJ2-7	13	CASSVEKGSEQYF	TGTGCCAGCAGCGTAGAAAAGGGGTCCGAGCAGTACTTC
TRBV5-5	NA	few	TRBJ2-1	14	CASSSEPSRHEQFF	TGTGCCAGCAGCTCAGAGCCCTCGCGACATGAGCAGTTCTTC
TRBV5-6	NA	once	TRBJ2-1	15	CASSFWTGTYNEQFF	TGTGCCAGCAGCTTCTGGACTGGGACCTACAATGAGCAGTTCTTC
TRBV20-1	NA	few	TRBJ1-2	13	CSAPFRGRDGYTF	TGCAGTGCTCCCTTCAGGGGACGAGATGGCTACACCTTC
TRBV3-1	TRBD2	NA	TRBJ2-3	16	CASSQASGQRTDTQYF	TGTGCCAGCAGCCAAGCTAGCGGGCAACGCACAGATACGCAGTATTTT
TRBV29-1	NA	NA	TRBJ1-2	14	CSVAPVTFQDGYTF	TGCAGCGTTGCGCCGGTTACTTTTCAGGATGGCTACACCTTC
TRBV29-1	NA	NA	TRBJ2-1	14	CSVEVWDSYNEQFF	TGCAGCGTTGAAGTCTGGGACTCCTACAATGAGCAGTTCTTC
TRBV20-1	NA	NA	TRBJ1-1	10	CSATGGLAFF	TGCAGTGCTACGGGGGGGTTGGCTTTCTTT
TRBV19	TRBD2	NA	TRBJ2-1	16	CASSMRTSGGYNEQFF	TGTGCCAGTAGTATGCGGACTAGCGGGGGGTACAATGAGCAGTTCTTC
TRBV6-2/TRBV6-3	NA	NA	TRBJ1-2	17	CASSLRTGPHTNYGYTF	TGTGCCAGCAGTTTGCGAACAGGACCCCATACTAACTATGGCTACACCTTC
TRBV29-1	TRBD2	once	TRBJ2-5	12	CSVRTSPNEQYF	TGCAGCGTGAGGACTAGTCCCAATGAGCAGTACTTC
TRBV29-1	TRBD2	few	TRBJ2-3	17	CSVEGLAGAYLTDTQYF	TGCAGCGTTGAGGGACTAGCGGGAGCCTACCTCACAGATACGCAGTATTTT
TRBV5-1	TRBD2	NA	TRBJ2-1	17	CASSLGASGGHNNEQFF	TGCGCCAGCAGCTTGGGGGCTAGCGGGGGGCACAACAATGAGCAGTTCTTC
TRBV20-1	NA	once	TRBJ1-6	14	CSASSRVRHSPLHF	TGCAGTGCTAGTTCCAGGGTGCGGCATTCACCCCTCCACTTT
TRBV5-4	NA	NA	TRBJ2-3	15	CASSLFGSEADTQYF	TGTGCCAGCAGCTTGTTTGGGTCGGAGGCAGATACGCAGTATTTT
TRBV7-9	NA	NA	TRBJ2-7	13	CASSKTAYYEQYF	TGTGCCAGCAGCAAAACCGCGTATTACGAGCAGTACTTC
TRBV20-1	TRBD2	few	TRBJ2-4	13	CSAGLGEGNIQYF	TGCAGTGCTGGCCTCGGGGAGGGGAACATTCAGTACTTC
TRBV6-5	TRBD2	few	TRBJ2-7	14	CASRSGKGVNEQYF	TGTGCCAGCAGAAGCGGGAAGGGTGTGAATGAGCAGTACTTC
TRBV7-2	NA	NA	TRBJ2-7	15	CASSLVGSLSYEQYF	TGTGCCAGCAGCTTAGTCGGGAGCCTCTCCTACGAGCAGTACTTC
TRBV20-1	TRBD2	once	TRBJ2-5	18	CSAHQRGGLALFRETQYF	TGCAGTGCTCATCAGAGAGGGGGACTAGCTCTCTTCAGGGAGACCCAGTACTTC
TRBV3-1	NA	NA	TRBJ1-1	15	CASSQEGGFGTEAFF	TGTGCCAGCAGCCAAGAGGGGGGGTTCGGCACTGAAGCTTTCTTT
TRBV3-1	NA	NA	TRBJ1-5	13	CASSQVGTQPQHF	TGTGCCAGCAGCCAAGTTGGCACTCAGCCCCAGCATTTT
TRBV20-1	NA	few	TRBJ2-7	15	CSATQGGGGSYEQYF	TGCAGTGCCACTCAAGGGGGTGGAGGATCCTACGAGCAGTACTTC
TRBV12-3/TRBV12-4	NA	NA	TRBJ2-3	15	CANTGLGVGVNTQYF	TGTGCCAACACCGGACTGGGGGTGGGCGTGAATACGCAGTATTTT
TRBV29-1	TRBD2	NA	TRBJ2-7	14	CSTLIGLVSNEQYF	TGCAGCACACTGATAGGACTAGTATCAAATGAGCAGTACTTC
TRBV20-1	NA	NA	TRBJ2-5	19	CSARDSRLYSGPKYNEQYF	TGCAGTGCTAGAGATTCCCGGCTATATTCTGGTCCAAAATACAATGAGCAGTACTTC
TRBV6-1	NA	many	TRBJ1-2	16	CASIGNLPVINYGYTF	TGTGCCAGCATCGGGAACCTCCCGGTGATTAACTATGGCTACACCTTC
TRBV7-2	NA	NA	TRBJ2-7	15	CASSLGPQGSYEQYF	TGTGCCAGCAGCTTAGGGCCCCAGGGCTCCTACGAGCAGTACTTC
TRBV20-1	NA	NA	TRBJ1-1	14	CSARREGMNTEAFF	TGCAGTGCTAGGCGGGAGGGCATGAACACTGAAGCTTTCTTT
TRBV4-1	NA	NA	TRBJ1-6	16	CASSQRYTSTNSPPHF	TGCGCCAGCAGCCAACGGTATACGAGCACGAATTCACCCCCCCACTTT
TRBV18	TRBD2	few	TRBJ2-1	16	CASSQPGLAGDSEQFF	TGTGCCAGCTCGCAACCGGGACTAGCGGGAGACAGTGAGCAGTTCTTC
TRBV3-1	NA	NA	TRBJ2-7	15	CASSQDVGNYNEQYF	TGTGCCAGCAGCCAAGACGTGGGAAACTACAATGAGCAGTACTTC
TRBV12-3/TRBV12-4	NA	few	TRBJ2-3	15	CASRTSGAPTDTQYF	TGTGCCAGCAGGACCTCAGGGGCCCCCACAGATACGCAGTATTTT
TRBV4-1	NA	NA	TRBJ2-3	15	CASSLEYTGPDTQYF	TGCGCCAGCAGCCTAGAATATACAGGGCCAGATACGCAGTATTTT
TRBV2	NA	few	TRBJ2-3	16	CANEAVPPGSTDTQYF	TGTGCCAACGAAGCTGTCCCCCCTGGTAGCACAGATACGCAGTATTTT